Many counts were recorded for the clone carrying this T cell receptor beta chain. Time point denoted: patch test 2, 6 weeks after DPC sensitization. Sample treatment: therapeutic diphenylcyclopropenone sensitization with weekly scalp DPC. The record originates from a study of human T cells and chemical hapten exposure. Unique molecular identifiers were affixed to discrete cDNA molecules within the library. Each CDR3 protein is one row after TCRdb ran MiXCR on the RACE reads. The sample lists some 44,000 distinct CDR3 sequences, 8% to 9.5% occurring once. The CDR3 runs 19 residues. This sequence originates from a woman aged 40 to 50 with alopecia areata. Some clones in this sample may be carry-over from other donors' samples. The genes are TRBV21-1 and TRBJ2-2; TRBD1 is taken as the D call from the table, unchecked against the DNA. TRBV21-1 is classified as a pseudogene. Sequences were derived from whole blood, sampled in connection with sensitization to the hapten diphenylcyclopropenone (DPC). CDR3 nucleotides: TGTGCCAGCAGCAAAGCTAGGAGACAGGGGGCCCCGAACACCGGGGAGCTGTTTTTT. The encoded protein is CASSKARRQGAPNTGELFF.